The 28 T cell receptor beta chains in this list originate from one sample, sequenced in a study of T cells in Graves' hyperthyroidism and ophthalmopathy. The CDR3 regions of TCR beta were amplified from RNA transcripts. First-round RT-PCR with HTBI primers amplified the TCR CDR3 region. MiXCR was run by TCRdb on the multiplex PCR reads, yielding one entry per CDR3 protein. The top ten clones hold under 20% of a sample with around 580,000 distinct CDR3 sequences, 16% of them seen once. Source material: blood. The receptor set was obtained from a woman aged 18-29 years with Graves' hyperthyroidism.

This clonotype was counted ten times or more. The V call is TRBV12-3 or TRBV12-4, the J call TRBJ2-3, with D maybe TRBD2 (5 bases). CDR3 length equals 15 residues. The germline V and J ends were trimmed by 7 bases and 5 bases, with 19 bases remaining between them. The CDR3 reads CASKVWSGEGDTQYF. The CDR3 nucleotides are TGTGCCAGCAAGGTGTGGAGCGGTGAGGGAGATACGCAGTATTTT.

This clonotype was counted a few times. The rearrangement links TRBV6-1 to TRBJ2-7; 11 nucleotides agree with TRBD2. The CDR3 has 15 amino acids. V shed 4 bases, J shed 2 bases, and the junction held 4 bases outside the gene matches. Germline V CDR1 and CDR2: MNHNS, SASEGT. CDR3 loop: CASSVQLAGAYEQYF. The CDR3 DNA reads as TGTGCCAGCAGTGTCCAACTAGCGGGAGCCTACGAGCAGTACTTC.

Many counts were recorded for this clonotype. The gene calls are TRBV6-2 or TRBV6-3 and TRBJ2-7, with D possibly being TRBD1 (5 bases). CDR1 is MNHEY, CDR2 SVGEGT, per germline. The CDR3 totals 14 residues. V was cut by 6 bases and J by 1 base, with 13 bases left in between. The CDR3 sequence: CASSYGAESYEQYF. The CDR3 bases are TGTGCCAGCAGCTATGGGGCAGAATCCTACGAGCAGTACTTC.

V and J are TRBV10-3 and TRBJ2-5; 14 bases line up with TRBD2. From germline, CDR1 is ENHRY and CDR2 SYGVKD. The V and J ends lost 6 bases and 4 bases, in that order; junction bases with no gene match: 4. The CDR3 has 15 amino acids. This CDR3 is CAIRGLAGETETQYF. CDR3 bases: TGTGCCATCAGGGGACTAGCGGGGGAGACAGAGACCCAGTACTTC.

V and J are TRBV6-5 and TRBJ2-2, with unresolved D. Trimming shortened V by 0 bases and J by 1 base, and 9 bases separated the two germline ends. This CDR3 spans 16 amino acids. Germline CDR1 MNHEY, CDR2 SVGAGI. CDR3 nucleotides: TGTGCCAGCAGTTACTCCCGGGCAGGGAACACCGGGGAGCTGTTTTTT. Translation gives CASSYSRAGNTGELFF.

This clonotype occurred a few times. Sequence at one end of the junction differs from germline and may be a read error. This rearrangement joins TRBV2 to TRBJ2-4; D is unclear. The CDR3 is made up of 14 amino acids. Germline V CDR1 and CDR2: SNHLY, FYNNEI. The CDR3 spells CASRATVAKNTQYF. For the CDR3, the DNA is TGTGCCAGCAGGGCGACGGTAGCCAAAAACACTCAGTACTTC. Full variable domain (outside the CDR3, taken from reference TRBV2 and TRBJ2-4): EPEVTQTPSHQVTQMGQEVILRCVPISNHLYFYWYRQILGQKVEFLVSFYNNEISEKSEIFDDQFSVERPDGSNFTLKIRSTKLEDSAMYFCASRATVAKNTQYFGAGTRLSVL.

The table lists this clonotype with many counts. This chain links TRBV6-5 with TRBJ2-1; 11 nucleotides agree with TRBD1. Unmatched junction bases numbered 22, after V lost 0 bases and J lost 6 bases. The CDR3 consists of 22 residues. In germline, CDR1 is MNHEY, CDR2 SVGAGI. The CDR3 region is CASSYSMEPGQGGRQGINEQFF. In nucleotides, the CDR3 is TGTGCCAGCAGTTACTCGATGGAACCGGGACAGGGGGGTCGTCAAGGTATCAATGAGCAGTTCTTC.

In its sample, this clonotype was seen a few times. This chain connects TRBV12-5 to TRBJ2-1, with 11 nucleotides matching TRBD1. With 5 bases clipped from V and 6 bases from J, the junction kept 6 bases outside the gene matches. This CDR3 has 15 amino acids. CDR1 and CDR2 (germline): LGHNT, FRNRAP. CDR3 amino acids: CASGPGQGAANEQFF. DNA of the CDR3: TGTGCTAGTGGTCCTGGACAGGGGGCTGCCAATGAGCAGTTCTTC.

The chain combines TRBV29-1 with TRBJ2-7, with 7 bases lining up with TRBD2. Per the germline V gene, CDR1 is SQVTM and CDR2 is ANQGSEA. V was pared by 6 bases and J by 4 bases, with 12 bases of the junction left unmatched. This CDR3 region has 14 residues. The CDR3 nucleotides read TGCAGCGTATTACCTAGCGGAGGCTCTTACGAGCAGTACTTC. It translates to CSVLPSGGSYEQYF.

This clonotype has more than one count but fewer than ten. This chain links TRBV4-1 with TRBJ2-3, with a weak D call TRBD2 (5 bases). Germline CDR1 and CDR2: MGHRA and YSYEKL. V was pared by 5 bases and J by 3 bases, with 12 bases between. The CDR3 length is 14 residues. The DNA of the CDR3 is TGCGCCAGCAGCTTCGGACTGCCGACAGATACGCAGTATTTT. Protein: CASSFGLPTDTQYF.

This clonotype showed up just a few times. V and J are TRBV2 and TRBJ2-2; D gene unclear. The germline CDR1 and CDR2 sequences are SNHLY and FYNNEI. Deletions cut 6 bases from V and 1 base from J, with 12 bases between. CDR3 length: 15 residues. The CDR3 DNA is TGTGCCAGCAGCGGAGTCCAACTGAACACCGGGGAGCTGTTTTTT. Translation: CASSGVQLNTGELFF.

This clonotype was observed a handful of times. This chain connects TRBV24-1 to TRBJ2-7, with a tentative D call TRBD1 (6 bases). The CDR3 spans 13 residues. Germline CDR1 KGHDR, CDR2 SFDVKD. Trimming removed 5 bases at V and 5 bases at J, with 12 bases between. For the CDR3, the DNA is TGTGCCACCAGTGCGGACAGCCCGAACGAGCAGTACTTC. Residues: CATSADSPNEQYF.

The CDR3 coding sequence is TGCGCCAGCAGCGGGGGACTAGCGGGAGGGAGGCAGTTCTTC. It is translated as CASSGGLAGGRQFF. V and J are TRBV5-1 and TRBJ2-1; TRBD2 agrees at 16 bases. The CDR3 length is 14 residues. With V trimmed by 4 bases and J by 12 bases, 4 bases remained unmatched. Germline V lookup: CDR1 SGHRS, CDR2 YFSETQ. Full variable domain (missing parts from reference TRBV5-1 and TRBJ2-1): KAGVTQTPRYLIKTRGQQVTLSCSPISGHRSVSWYQQTPGQGLQFLFEYFSETQRNKGNFPGRFSGRQFSNSRSEMNVSTLELGDSALYLCASSGGLAGGRQFFGPGTRLTVL.

This clonotype was seen only a few times. The J gene is TRBJ2-1, the V gene TRBV28; D is ambiguous. The CDR3 length is 14 residues. CDR1 and CDR2 (germline): MDHEN, SYDVKM. Deletions cut 3 bases from V and 0 bases from J, with 6 bases between. The CDR3 region is CASSLKLSYNEQFF. For the CDR3, the DNA is TGTGCCAGCAGTTTGAAGCTCTCCTACAATGAGCAGTTCTTC.

This clonotype was seen many times. The rearrangement uses TRBV15 and TRBJ1-5; tentatively, D is TRBD1 (5 bases). The CDR3 contains 15 residues. V lost 0 bases and J 4 bases, leaving 10 bases between the germline ends. Germline V gene data show CDR1 as LNHNV and CDR2 as YYDKDF (reference sequence). The CDR3 DNA sequence: TGTGCCACCAGCAGAGAGTCCGGGGGAAATCAGCCCCAGCATTTT. It translates to CATSRESGGNQPQHF.

DNA of the CDR3: TGTGCCAGCAGTGTGTCGTTGGGCTATGGCTACACCTTC. It is translated as CASSVSLGYGYTF. The J gene is TRBJ1-2, the V gene TRBV6-1; no definite D call. Trimming left V 4 bases short and J 4 bases short, with 10 bases between. CDR1 MNHNS and CDR2 SASEGT come from the germline V gene. CDR3 length: 13 amino acids.

This clonotype has just a few counts. V usage is TRBV20-1 and J usage is TRBJ1-2, with 10 bases identical to TRBD1. Germline CDR1 DFQATT, CDR2 SNEGSKA (reference sequence). This CDR3 spans 16 amino acids. The trim removed 1 base at V and 7 bases at J, leaving 12 bases unmatched. CDR3 residues: CSARVIPGQGFGGYTF. The CDR3 bases are TGCAGTGCTAGAGTTATACCGGGACAGGGGTTTGGTGGCTACACCTTC.

This chain joins TRBV12-3 or TRBV12-4 and TRBJ2-1; 11 bases line up with TRBD2. This CDR3 region has 15 residues. V gave up 7 bases and J gave up 6 bases; unmatched junction bases: 8. CDR3 coding DNA: TGTGCCAGCACCCTCCTAGCGGGAGGTCTCAATGAGCAGTTCTTC. Its protein is CASTLLAGGLNEQFF.

The genes are TRBV4-1 and TRBJ1-2; unclear D gene. The CDR3 totals 15 residues. Looked up from germline, CDR1 is MGHRA and CDR2 is YSYEKL. Trimming pared 5 bases from V and 8 bases from J, leaving 21 bases between. The CDR3 is CASSAPYPGSGGYTF. For the CDR3, the DNA is TGCGCCAGCAGCGCCCCGTACCCGGGATCGGGGGGCTACACCTTC.

This clonotype was observed a few times. The chain links TRBV18 to TRBJ1-4; D may be TRBD1 (5 bases). CDR3 length: 14 amino acids. Germline V gene lookup returns CDR1 KGHSH and CDR2 LQKENI. With 2 bases removed from V and 8 bases from J, the gap between germline ends came to 12 bases. As DNA, the CDR3 is TGTGCCAGCTCACCATCAGGGTCCCCCGAAAAACTGTTTTTT. This gives the protein CASSPSGSPEKLFF.

To note about this clonotype: One end of the junction is discordant with germline, which a read error may explain. The chain recombines TRBV7-8 with TRBJ2-7, with a weak D call TRBD1 (6 bases). The CDR3 consists of 16 residues. The germline V gene has CDR1 SGHVS and CDR2 FQNEAQ. CDR3 in DNA: TGTGCCAACAGCTTAGGCCGACAGGTCTTCTCCTACGAGCAGTACTTC. It translates to CANSLGRQVFSYEQYF. Full variable domain (missing parts from reference TRBV7-8 and TRBJ2-7): GAGVSQSPRYKVAKRGQDVALRCDPISGHVSLFWYQQALGQGPEFLTYFQNEAQLDKSGLPSDRFFAERPEGSVSTLKIQRTQQEDSAVYLCANSLGRQVFSYEQYFGPGTRLTVT.

This clonotype was found a few times. The J gene is TRBJ1-6, the V gene TRBV7-9; no reliable D call. From germline, CDR1 is SEHNR and CDR2 FQNEAQ (reference sequence). The CDR3 totals 13 residues. The germline V and J ends were trimmed by 1 base and 10 bases, with 8 bases remaining between them. As DNA, the CDR3 is TGTGCCAGCAGCTTAGGGTTTGGCTCACCCCTCCACTTT. It codes for CASSLGFGSPLHF.

The table lists this clonotype with a count of one. This could be a read error, since a much larger clone is one nucleotide away. This chain links TRBV12-3 or TRBV12-4 with TRBJ2-5; 10 nucleotides line up with TRBD2. The CDR3 extends over 16 amino acids. The CDR3 DNA sequence: TGTGCCAGCAGTTTAGCCCGGACTAGCGGCCAAGAGACCCAGCACTTC. Translation: CASSLARTSGQETQHF.

The sample holds one count of this clonotype. The chain carries TRBV24-1 and TRBJ2-2; TRBD1 matches at 12 bases. The CDR3 loop spans 19 amino acids. Germline V gene sequence: CDR1 KGHDR, CDR2 SFDVKD. V was clipped by 4 bases and J by 3 bases; unmatched bases: 11. The CDR3 DNA reads TGTGCCACCAGTGAGATCGGGACAGGGGGCTTCGGAGACACCGGGGAGCTGTTTTTT. It yields the protein CATSEIGTGGFGDTGELFF.

This clonotype was seen a few times. The genes are TRBV20-1 and TRBJ2-7; D is uncertain. V lost 4 bases, J lost 2 bases, and 12 bases lay in between. This CDR3 is 13 amino acids long. The V gene's germline CDR1 is DFQATT and CDR2 SNEGSKA (reference sequence). The CDR3 sequence is CSAIGDGPYEQYF. The DNA of the CDR3 is TGCAGTGCTATAGGAGACGGGCCCTACGAGCAGTACTTC.

The chain couples TRBV5-4 to TRBJ2-1; the D is unclear. CDR1 is SGHNT, CDR2 YYREEE, per germline (reference sequence). The V end lost 2 bases, the J end lost 8 bases, and 17 bases lay between the germline ends. The CDR3 consists of 15 residues. The CDR3 loop is CASSFRSAGLHEQFF. DNA for the CDR3: TGTGCCAGCAGCTTTAGATCGGCAGGCTTGCATGAGCAGTTCTTC. Full variable domain (missing parts from reference TRBV5-4 and TRBJ2-1): ETGVTQSPTHLIKTRGQQVTLRCSSQSGHNTVSWYQQALGQGPQFIFQYYREEENGRGNFPPRFSGLQFPNYSSELNVNALELDDSALYLCASSFRSAGLHEQFFGPGTRLTVL.

This clonotype has more than one count but fewer than ten. The rearrangement uses TRBV20-1 and TRBJ1-6; 7 positions agree with TRBD1. Germline CDR1 DFQATT, CDR2 SNEGSKA (reference sequence). The CDR3 has 16 amino acids. CDR3 sequence (DNA): TGCAGCACCCTACAGGGGAAGAGCTCCTATAATTCACCCCTCCACTTT. Translation gives CSTLQGKSSYNSPLHF.

This clonotype was seen only a few times. The chain joins TRBV19 to TRBJ2-5; the match to TRBD2 covers 7 bases. The ends lost 6 bases at V and 5 bases at J; junction bases unmatched: 12. This CDR3 region has 15 residues. CDR1 and CDR2 (germline): LNHDA, SQIVND (reference sequence). CDR3 sequence reads: CASSIRVGGWETQYF. The CDR3 DNA reads as TGTGCCAGTAGCATCAGGGTCGGGGGGTGGGAGACCCAGTACTTC.